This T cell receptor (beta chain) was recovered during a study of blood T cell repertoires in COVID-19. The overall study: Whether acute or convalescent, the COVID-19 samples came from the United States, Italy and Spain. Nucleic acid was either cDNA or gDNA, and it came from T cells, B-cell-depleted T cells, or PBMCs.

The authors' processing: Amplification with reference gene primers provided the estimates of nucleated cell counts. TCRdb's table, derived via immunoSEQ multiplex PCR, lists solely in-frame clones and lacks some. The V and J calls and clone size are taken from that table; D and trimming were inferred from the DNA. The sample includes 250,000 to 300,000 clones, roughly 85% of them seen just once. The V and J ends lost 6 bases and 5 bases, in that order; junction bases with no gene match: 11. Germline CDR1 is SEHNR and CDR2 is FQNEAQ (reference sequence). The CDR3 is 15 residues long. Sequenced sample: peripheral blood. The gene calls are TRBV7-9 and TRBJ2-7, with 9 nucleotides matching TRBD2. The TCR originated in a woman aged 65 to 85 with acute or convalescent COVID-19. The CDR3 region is CASSSFGTSNHEQYF. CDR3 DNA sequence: TGTGCCAGCAGTTCCTTCGGGACTAGCAACCACGAGCAGTACTTC. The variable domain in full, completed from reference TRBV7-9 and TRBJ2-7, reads DTGVSQNPRHKITKRGQNVTFRCDPISEHNRLYWYRQTLGQGPEFLTYFQNEAQLEKSRLLSDRFSAERPKGSFSTLEIQRTEQGDSAMYLCASSSFGTSNHEQYFGPGTRLTVT.